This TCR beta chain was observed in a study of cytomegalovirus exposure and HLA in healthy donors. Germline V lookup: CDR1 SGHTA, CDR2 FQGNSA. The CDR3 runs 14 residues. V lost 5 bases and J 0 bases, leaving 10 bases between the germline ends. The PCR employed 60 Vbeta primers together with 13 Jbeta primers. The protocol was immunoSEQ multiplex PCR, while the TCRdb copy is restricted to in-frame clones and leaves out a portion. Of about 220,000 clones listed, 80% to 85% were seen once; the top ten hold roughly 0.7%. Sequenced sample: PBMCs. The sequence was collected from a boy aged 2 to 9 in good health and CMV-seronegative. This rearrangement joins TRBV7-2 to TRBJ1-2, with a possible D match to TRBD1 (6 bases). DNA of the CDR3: TGTGCCAGCAGCCTAGGGGGAGCTAACTATGGCTACACCTTC. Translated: CASSLGGANYGYTF.